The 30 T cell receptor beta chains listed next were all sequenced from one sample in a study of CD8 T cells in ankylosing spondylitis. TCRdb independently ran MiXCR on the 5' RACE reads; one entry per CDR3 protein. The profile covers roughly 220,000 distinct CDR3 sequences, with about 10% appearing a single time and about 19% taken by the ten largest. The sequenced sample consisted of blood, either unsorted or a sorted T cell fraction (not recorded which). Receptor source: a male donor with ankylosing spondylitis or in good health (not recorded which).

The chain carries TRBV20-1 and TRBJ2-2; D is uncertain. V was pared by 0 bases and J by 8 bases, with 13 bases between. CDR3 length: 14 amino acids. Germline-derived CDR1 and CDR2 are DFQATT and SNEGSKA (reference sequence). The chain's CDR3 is CSARDMSVGGELFF. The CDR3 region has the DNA TGCAGTGCTAGAGATATGTCTGTAGGGGGGGAGCTGTTTTTT.

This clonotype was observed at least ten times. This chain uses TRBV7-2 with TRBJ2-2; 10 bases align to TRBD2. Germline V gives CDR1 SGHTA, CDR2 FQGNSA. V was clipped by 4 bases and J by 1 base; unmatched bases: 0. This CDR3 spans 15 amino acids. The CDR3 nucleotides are TGTGCCAGCAGCTGGACTAGCGGGAACACCGGGGAGCTGTTTTTT. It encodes CASSWTSGNTGELFF.

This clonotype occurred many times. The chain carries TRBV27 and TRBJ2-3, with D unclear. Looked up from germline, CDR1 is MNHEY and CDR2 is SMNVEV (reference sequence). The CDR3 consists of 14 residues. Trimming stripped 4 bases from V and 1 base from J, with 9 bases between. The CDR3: CASSSVPRTDTQYF. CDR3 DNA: TGTGCCAGCAGTTCGGTCCCTCGCACAGATACGCAGTATTTT.

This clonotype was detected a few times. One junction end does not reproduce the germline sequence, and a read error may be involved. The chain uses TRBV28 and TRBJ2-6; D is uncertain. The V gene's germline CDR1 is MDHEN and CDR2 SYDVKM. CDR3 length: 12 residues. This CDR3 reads CASSPGLNGLTF. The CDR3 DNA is TGTGCCAGCAGCCCGGGCTTAAACGGCCTGACTTTC. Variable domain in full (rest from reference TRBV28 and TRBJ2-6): DVKVTQSSRYLVKRTGEKVFLECVQDMDHENMFWYRQDPGLGLRLIYFSYDVKMKEKGDIPEGYSVSREKKERFSLILESASTNQTSMYLCASSPGLNGLTFGAGSRLTVL.

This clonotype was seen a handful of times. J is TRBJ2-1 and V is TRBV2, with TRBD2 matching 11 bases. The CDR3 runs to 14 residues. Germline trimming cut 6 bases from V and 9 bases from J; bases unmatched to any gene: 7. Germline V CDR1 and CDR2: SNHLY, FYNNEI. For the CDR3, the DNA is TGTGCCAGCAGATTTAGCGGGGGGGCAGGTGAGCAGTTCTTC. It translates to CASRFSGGAGEQFF.

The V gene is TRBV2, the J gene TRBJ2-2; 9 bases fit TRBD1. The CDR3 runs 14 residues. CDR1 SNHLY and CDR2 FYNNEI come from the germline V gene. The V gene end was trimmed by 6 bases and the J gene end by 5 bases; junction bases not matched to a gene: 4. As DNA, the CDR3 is TGTGCCAGCAGAGGGACAGGGAAAACCGGGGAGCTGTTTTTT. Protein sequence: CASRGTGKTGELFF.

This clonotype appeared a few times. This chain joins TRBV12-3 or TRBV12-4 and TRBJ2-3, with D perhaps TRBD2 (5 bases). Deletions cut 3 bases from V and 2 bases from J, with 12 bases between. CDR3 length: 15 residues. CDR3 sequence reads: CASSFGVGNTDTQYF. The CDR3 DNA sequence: TGTGCCAGCAGTTTCGGGGTCGGAAACACAGATACGCAGTATTTT.

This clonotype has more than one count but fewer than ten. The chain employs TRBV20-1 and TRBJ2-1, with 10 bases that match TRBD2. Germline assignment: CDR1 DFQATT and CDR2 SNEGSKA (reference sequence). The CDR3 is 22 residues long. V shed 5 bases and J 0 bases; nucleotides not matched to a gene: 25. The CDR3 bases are TGCAGTGCTGGGGGGGTACTAGCGGGGTATTCTTCTGTGATGAGCTCCTACAATGAGCAGTTCTTC. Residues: CSAGGVLAGYSSVMSSYNEQFF.

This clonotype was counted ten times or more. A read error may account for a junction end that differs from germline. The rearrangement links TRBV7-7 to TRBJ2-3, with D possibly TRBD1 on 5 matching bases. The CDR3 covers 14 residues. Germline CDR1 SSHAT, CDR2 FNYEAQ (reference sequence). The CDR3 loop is CASSLNIGEDTQYF. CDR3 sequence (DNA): TGTGCTAGCAGCTTAAATATAGGGGAAGATACGCAGTATTTT.

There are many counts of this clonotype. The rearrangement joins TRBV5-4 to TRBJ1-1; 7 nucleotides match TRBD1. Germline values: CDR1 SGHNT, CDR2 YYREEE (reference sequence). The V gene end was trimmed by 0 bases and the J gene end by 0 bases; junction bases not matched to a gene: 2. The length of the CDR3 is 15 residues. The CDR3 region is CASSLATGMNTEAFF. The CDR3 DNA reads TGTGCCAGCAGCTTGGCGACAGGGATGAACACTGAAGCTTTCTTT.

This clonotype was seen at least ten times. Here the CDR3 DNA reads TGCGCCAGCAGCCAAAGCGGACAGTACAGCTCCTATAATTCACCCCTCCACTTT. Residues: CASSQSGQYSSYNSPLHF. The chain is built from TRBV5-1 and TRBJ1-6; maybe TRBD1 (6 bases). CDR1 is SGHRS, CDR2 YFSETQ, per germline. The CDR3 contains 18 residues. V was clipped by 4 bases and J by 0 bases, with 17 bases between them.

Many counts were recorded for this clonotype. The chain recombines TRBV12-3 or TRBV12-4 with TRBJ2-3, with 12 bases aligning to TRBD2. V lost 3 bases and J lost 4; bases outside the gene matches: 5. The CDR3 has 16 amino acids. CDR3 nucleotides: TGTGCCAGCAGTTTTTCTAGCGGGGGGGCCTCAGATACGCAGTATTTT. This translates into CASSFSSGGASDTQYF.

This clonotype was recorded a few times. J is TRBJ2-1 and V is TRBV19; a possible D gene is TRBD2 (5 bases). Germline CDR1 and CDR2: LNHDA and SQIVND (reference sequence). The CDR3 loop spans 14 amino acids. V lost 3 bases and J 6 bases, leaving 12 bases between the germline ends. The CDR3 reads CASSIRGSGNEQFF. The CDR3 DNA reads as TGTGCCAGTAGTATTCGGGGTTCTGGCAATGAGCAGTTCTTC.

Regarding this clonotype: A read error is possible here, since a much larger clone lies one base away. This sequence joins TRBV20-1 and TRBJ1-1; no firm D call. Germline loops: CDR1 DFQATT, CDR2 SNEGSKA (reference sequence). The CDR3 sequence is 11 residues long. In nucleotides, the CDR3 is TGCAATGCCCCAACCCCCACTGAAGCTTTCTTT. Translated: CNAPTPTEAFF.

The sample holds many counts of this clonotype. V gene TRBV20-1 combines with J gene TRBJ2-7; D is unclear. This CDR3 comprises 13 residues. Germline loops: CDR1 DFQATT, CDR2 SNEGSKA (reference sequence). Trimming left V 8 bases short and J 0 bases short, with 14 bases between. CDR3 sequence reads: CSPWTASSYEQYF. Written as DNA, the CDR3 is TGCAGTCCATGGACGGCCAGCTCCTACGAGCAGTACTTC.

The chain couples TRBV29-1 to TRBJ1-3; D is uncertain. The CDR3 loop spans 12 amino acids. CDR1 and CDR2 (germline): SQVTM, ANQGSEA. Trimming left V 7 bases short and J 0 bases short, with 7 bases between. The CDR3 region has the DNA TGCAGCGCTTTGGCCTCTGGAAACACCATATATTTT. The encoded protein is CSALASGNTIYF.

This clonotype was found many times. The CDR3 DNA is TGCGCCAGCACCCTTATGACCGATTCCTACGAGCAGTACTTC. Its protein is CASTLMTDSYEQYF. The chain has TRBV5-1 and TRBJ2-7; D call uncertain. CDR1 and CDR2 from the germline V gene are SGHRS and YFSETQ. Trimming took 6 bases from V and 1 from J, leaving 14 bases between them. The CDR3 contains 14 residues.

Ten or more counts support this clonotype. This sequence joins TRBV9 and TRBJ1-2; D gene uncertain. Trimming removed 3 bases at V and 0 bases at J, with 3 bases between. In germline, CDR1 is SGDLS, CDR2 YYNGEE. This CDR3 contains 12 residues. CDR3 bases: TGTGCCAGCAGCGGACCTAACTATGGCTACACCTTC. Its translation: CASSGPNYGYTF. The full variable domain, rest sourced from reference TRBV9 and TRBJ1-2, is DSGVTQTPKHLITATGQRVTLRCSPRSGDLSVYWYQQSLDQGLQFLIQYYNGEERAKGNILERFSAQQFPDLHSELNLSSLELGDSALYFCASSGPNYGYTFGSGTRLTVV.

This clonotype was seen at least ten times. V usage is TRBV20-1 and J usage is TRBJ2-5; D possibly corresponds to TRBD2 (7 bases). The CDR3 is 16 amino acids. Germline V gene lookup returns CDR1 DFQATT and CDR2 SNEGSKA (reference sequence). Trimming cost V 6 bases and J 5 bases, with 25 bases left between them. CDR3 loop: CSAKTTLGGGIETQYF. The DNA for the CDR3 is TGCAGTGCAAAGACGACATTAGGGGGGGGTATCGAGACCCAGTACTTC.

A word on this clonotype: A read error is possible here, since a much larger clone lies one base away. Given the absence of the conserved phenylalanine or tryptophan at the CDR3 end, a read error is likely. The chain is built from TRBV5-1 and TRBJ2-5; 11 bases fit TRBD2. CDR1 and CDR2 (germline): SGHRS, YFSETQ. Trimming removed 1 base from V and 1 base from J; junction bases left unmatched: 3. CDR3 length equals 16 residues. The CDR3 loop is CASSLSSGGPQETQYL. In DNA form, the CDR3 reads TGCGCCAGCAGCTTGTCTAGCGGGGGGCCCCAAGAGACCCAGTACTTA.

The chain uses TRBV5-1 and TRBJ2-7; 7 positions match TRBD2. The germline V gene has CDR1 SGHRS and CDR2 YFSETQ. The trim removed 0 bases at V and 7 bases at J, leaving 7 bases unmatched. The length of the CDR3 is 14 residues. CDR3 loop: CASSLAWQGGEQYF. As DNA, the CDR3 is TGCGCCAGCAGCTTGGCCTGGCAGGGAGGGGAGCAGTACTTC.

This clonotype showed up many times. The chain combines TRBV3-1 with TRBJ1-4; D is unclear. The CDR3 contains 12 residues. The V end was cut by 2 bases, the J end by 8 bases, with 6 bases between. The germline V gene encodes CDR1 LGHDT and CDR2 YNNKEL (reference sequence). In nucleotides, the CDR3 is TGTGCCAGCAGCCAACGCAGAGAAAAACTGTTTTTT. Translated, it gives CASSQRREKLFF.

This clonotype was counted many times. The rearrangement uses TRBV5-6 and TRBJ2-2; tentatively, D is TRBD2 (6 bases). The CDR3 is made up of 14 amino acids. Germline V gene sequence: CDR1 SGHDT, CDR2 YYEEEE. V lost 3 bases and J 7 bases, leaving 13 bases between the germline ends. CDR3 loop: CASSSGRGIGELFF. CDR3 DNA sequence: TGTGCCAGCAGCTCGGGCCGGGGGATCGGGGAGCTGTTTTTT.

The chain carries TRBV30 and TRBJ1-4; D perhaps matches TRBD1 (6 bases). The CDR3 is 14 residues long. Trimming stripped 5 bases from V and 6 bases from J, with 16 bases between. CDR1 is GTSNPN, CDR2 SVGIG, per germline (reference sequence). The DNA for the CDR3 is TGTGCCTGGGGGGCTACAGGGAAGTATGAAAAACTGTTTTTT. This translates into CAWGATGKYEKLFF.

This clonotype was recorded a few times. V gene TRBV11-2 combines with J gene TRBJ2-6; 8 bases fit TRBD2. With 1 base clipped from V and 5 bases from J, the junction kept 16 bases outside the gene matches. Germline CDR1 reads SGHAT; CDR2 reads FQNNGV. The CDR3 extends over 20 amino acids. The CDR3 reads CASSLGLAIDSLGWANVLTF. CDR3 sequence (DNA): TGTGCCAGCAGCTTAGGACTAGCGATAGATAGTCTGGGCTGGGCCAACGTCCTGACTTTC.

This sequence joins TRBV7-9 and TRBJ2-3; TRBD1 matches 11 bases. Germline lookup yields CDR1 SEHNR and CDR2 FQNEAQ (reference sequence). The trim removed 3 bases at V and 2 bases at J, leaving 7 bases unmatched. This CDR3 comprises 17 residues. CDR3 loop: CASSLGTGGPSTDTQYF. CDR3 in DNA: TGTGCCAGCAGCTTGGGGACAGGGGGACCATCCACAGATACGCAGTATTTT. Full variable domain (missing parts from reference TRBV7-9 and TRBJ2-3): DTGVSQNPRHKITKRGQNVTFRCDPISEHNRLYWYRQTLGQGPEFLTYFQNEAQLEKSRLLSDRFSAERPKGSFSTLEIQRTEQGDSAMYLCASSLGTGGPSTDTQYFGPGTRLTVL.

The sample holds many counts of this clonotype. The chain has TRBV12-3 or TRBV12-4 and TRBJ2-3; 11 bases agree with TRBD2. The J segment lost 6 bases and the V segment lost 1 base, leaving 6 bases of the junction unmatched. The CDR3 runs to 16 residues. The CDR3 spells CASSLGASGGLDTQYF. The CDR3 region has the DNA TGTGCCAGCAGTTTAGGCGCTAGCGGGGGGCTGGATACGCAGTATTTT.

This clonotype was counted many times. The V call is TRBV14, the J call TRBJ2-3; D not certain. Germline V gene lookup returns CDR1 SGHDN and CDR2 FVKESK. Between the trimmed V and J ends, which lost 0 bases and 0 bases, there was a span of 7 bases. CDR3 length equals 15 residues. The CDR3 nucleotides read TGTGCCAGCAGCCAAGATTTACAGAGCACAGATACGCAGTATTTT. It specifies CASSQDLQSTDTQYF.

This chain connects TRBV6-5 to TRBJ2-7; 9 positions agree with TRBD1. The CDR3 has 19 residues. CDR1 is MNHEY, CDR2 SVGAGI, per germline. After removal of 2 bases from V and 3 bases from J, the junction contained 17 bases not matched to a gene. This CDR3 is CASSYAPRTTGGFIYEQYF. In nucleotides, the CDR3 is TGTGCCAGCAGTTACGCCCCCCGGACGACAGGGGGTTTTATCTACGAGCAGTACTTC.

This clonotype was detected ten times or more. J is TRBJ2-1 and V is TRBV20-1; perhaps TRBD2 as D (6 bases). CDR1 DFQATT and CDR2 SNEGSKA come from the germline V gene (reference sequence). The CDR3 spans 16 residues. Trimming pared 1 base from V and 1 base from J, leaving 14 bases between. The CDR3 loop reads CSARVQTSQSYNEQFF. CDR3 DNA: TGCAGTGCTAGAGTTCAGACTAGTCAGTCCTACAATGAGCAGTTCTTC.